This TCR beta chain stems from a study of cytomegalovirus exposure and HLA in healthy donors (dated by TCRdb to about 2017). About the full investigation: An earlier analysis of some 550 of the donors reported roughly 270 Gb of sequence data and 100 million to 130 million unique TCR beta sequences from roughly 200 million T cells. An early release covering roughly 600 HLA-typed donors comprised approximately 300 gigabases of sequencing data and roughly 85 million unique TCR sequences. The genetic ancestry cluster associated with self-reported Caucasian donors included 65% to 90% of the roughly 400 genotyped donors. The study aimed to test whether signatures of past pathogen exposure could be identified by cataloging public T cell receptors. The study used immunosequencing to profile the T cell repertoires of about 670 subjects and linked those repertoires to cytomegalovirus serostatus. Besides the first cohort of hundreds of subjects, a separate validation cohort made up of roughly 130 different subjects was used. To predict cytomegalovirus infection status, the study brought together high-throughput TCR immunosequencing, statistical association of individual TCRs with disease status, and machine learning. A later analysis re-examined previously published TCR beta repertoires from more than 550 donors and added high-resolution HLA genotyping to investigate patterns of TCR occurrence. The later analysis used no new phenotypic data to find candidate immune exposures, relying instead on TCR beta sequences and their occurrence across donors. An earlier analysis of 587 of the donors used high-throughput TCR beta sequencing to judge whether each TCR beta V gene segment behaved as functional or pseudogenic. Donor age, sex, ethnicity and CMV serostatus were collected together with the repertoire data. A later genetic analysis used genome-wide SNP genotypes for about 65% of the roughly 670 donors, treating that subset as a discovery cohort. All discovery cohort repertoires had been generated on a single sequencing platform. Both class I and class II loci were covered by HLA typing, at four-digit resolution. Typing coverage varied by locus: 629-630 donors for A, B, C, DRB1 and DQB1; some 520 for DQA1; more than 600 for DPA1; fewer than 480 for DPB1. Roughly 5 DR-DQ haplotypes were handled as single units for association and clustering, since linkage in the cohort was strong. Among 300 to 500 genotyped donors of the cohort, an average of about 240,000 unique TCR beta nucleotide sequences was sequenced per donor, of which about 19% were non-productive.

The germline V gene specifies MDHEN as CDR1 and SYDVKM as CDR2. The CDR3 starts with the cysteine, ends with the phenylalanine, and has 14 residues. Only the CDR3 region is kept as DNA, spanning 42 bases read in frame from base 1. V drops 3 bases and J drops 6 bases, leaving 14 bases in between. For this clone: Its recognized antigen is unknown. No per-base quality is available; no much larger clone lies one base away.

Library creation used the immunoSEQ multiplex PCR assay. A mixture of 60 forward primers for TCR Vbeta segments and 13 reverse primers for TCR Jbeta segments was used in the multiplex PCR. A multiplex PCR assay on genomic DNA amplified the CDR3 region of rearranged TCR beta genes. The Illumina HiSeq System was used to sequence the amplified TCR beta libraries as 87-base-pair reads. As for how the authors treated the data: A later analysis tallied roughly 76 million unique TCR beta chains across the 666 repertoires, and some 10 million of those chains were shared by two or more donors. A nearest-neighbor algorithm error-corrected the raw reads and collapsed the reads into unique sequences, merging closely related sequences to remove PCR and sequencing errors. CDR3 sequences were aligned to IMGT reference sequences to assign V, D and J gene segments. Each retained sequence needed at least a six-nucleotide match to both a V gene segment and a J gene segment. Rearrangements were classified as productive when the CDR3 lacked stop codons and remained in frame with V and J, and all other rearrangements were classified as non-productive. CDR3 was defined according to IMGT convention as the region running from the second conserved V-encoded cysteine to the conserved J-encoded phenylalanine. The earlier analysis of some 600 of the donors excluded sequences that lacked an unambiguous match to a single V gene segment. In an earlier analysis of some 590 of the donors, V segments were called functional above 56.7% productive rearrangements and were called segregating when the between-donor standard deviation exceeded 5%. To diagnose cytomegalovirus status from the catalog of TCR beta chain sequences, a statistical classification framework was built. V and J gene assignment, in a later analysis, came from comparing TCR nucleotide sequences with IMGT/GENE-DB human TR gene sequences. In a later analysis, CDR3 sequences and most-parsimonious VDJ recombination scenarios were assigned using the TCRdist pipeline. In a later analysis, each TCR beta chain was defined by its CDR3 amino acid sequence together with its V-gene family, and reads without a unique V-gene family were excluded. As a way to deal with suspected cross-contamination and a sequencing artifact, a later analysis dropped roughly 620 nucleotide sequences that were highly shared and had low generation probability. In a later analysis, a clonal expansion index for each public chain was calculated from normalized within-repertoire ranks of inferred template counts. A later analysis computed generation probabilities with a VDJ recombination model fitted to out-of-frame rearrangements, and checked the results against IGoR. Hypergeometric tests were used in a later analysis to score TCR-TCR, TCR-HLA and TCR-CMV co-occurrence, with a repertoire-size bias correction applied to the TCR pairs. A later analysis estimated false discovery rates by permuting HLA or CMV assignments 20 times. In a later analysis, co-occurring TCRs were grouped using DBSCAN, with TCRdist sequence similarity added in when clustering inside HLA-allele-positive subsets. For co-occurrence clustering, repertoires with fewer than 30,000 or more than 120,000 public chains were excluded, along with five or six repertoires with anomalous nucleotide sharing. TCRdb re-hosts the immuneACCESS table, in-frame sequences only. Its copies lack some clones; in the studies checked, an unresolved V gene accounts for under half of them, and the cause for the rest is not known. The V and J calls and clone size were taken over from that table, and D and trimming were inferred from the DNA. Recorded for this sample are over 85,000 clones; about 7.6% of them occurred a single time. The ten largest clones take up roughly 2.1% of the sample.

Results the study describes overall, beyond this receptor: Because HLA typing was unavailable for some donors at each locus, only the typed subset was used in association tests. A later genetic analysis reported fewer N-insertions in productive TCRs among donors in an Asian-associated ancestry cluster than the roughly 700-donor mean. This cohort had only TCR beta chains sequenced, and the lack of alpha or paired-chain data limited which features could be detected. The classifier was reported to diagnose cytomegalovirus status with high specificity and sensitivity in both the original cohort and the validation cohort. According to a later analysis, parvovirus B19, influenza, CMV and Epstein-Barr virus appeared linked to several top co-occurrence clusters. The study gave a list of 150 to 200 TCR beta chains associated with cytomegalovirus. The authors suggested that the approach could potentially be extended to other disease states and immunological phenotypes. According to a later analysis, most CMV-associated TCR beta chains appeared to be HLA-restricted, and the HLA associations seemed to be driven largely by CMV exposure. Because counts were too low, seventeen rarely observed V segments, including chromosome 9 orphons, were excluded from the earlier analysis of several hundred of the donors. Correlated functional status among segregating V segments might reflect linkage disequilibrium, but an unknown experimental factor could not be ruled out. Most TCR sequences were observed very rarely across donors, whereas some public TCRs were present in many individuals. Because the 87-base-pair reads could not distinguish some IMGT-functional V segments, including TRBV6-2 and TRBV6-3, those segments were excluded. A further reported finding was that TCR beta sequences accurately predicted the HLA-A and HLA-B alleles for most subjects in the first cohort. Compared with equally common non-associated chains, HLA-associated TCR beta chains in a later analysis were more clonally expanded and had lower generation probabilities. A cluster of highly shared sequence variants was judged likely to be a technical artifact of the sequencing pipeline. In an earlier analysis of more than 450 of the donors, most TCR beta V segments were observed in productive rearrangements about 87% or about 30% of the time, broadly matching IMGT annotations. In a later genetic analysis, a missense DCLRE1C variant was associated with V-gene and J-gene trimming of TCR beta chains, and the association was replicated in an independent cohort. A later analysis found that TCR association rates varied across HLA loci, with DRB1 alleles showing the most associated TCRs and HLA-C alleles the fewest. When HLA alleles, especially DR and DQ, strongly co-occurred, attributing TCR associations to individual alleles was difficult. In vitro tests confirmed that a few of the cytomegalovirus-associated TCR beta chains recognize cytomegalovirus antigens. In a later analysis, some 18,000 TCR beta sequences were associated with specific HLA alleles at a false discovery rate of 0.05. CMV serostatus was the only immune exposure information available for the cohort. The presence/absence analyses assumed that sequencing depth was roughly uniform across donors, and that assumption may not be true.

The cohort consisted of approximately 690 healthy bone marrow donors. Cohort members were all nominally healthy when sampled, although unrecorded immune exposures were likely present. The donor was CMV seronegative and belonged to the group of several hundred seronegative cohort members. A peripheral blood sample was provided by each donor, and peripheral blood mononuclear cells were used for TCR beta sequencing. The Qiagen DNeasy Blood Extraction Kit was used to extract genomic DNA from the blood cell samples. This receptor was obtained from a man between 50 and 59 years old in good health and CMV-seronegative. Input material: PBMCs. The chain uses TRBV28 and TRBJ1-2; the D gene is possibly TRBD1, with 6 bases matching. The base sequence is TGTGCCAGCAGTTTGAACAGGGTCACGGATGGCTACACCTTC. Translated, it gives CASSLNRVTDGYTF.